The 11 T cell receptor beta chains given below trace back to one sample, sequenced in a study of response to subunit inactivated influenza vaccine. TCRdb ran MiXCR on the RT-PCR reads and lists one entry per CDR3 protein. The table records roughly 780,000 distinct CDR3 sequences, about 18% of them present only once. Specimen: PBMCs from blood, collected more than 4 days after vaccination. These receptor sequences come from a man aged 50 or older who received an inactivated influenza vaccine.

This clonotype was observed a handful of times. The genes are TRBV6-5 and TRBJ2-5; 8 bases agree with TRBD1. CDR1 is MNHEY and CDR2 is SVGAGI in the germline V gene. The V and J ends lost 2 bases and 3 bases, in that order; junction bases with no gene match: 5. The CDR3 is 15 residues long. The chain's CDR3 is CASSYAGGVKETQYF. The DNA for the CDR3 is TGTGCCAGCAGTTACGCAGGGGGCGTAAAAGAGACCCAGTACTTC.

J is TRBJ2-3 and V is TRBV9; D gene unclear. The germline CDR1 and CDR2 sequences are SGDLS and YYNGEE. The CDR3 contains 14 residues. Between the trimmed V and J ends, which lost 0 bases and 2 bases, there was a span of 7 bases. Here the CDR3 DNA reads TGTGCCAGCAGCGTAGCGGTTAACACAGATACGCAGTATTTT. Amino acids: CASSVAVNTDTQYF.

The rearrangement joins TRBV5-1 to TRBJ2-1; 7 bases are shared with TRBD2. J gave up 8 bases and V 1 base, and 6 bases lay outside the gene matches. Germline CDR1 reads SGHRS; CDR2 reads YFSETQ. The CDR3 totals 14 residues. CDR3 DNA: TGCGCCAGCAGCTTGAGCGGGGCAGGTTATGAGCAGTTCTTC. Translation: CASSLSGAGYEQFF.

This rearrangement joins TRBV20-1 to TRBJ2-7; perhaps TRBD2 as D (6 bases). This CDR3 has 16 residues. Germline V CDR1 and CDR2: DFQATT, SNEGSKA (reference sequence). Trimming removed 1 base from V and 2 bases from J, with 18 bases in between. The CDR3 sequence is CSARAGGTRITYEQYF. CDR3 coding DNA: TGCAGTGCTAGAGCAGGCGGGACCCGAATCACCTACGAGCAGTACTTC.

This chain connects TRBV20-1 to TRBJ2-3; D remains unclear. The CDR3 has 12 residues. Germline assignment: CDR1 DFQATT and CDR2 SNEGSKA (reference sequence). Trimming took off 6 bases at V and 2 bases at J, with 9 bases between the two ends. The CDR3 loop reads CSAIDTTDTQYF. For the CDR3, the DNA is TGCAGTGCCATCGACACCACAGATACGCAGTATTTT.

There are a few counts of this clonotype. The chain employs TRBV4-3 and TRBJ2-5, with D perhaps TRBD2 (7 bases). From germline, CDR1 is LGHNA and CDR2 YSLEER. The CDR3 is 16 amino acids. Trimming left V 1 base short and J 4 bases short, with 16 bases between. The CDR3 nucleotides are TGCGCCAGCAGCCAAGGTCCCGCAGGGGAGGGAGAGACCCAGTACTTC. This codes for CASSQGPAGEGETQYF.

The chain is built from TRBV4-2 and TRBJ2-7; a possible D gene is TRBD1 (6 bases). V lost 0 bases and J 2 bases, leaving 17 bases between the germline ends. CDR1 is LGHNA, CDR2 YNFKEQ, per germline. This CDR3 is built from 17 residues. CDR3 in DNA: TGTGCCAGCAGCCAAGAAGTACAGGGTCTAATCCCCTACGAGCAGTACTTC. Translating gives CASSQEVQGLIPYEQYF.

This clonotype was counted a few times. CDR3 protein: CASSSHANTGELFF. The CDR3 DNA sequence: TGCGCCAGCAGCAGTCACGCGAACACCGGGGAGCTGTTTTTT. The chain employs TRBV4-1 and TRBJ2-2; the D is unclear. Germline V lookup: CDR1 MGHRA, CDR2 YSYEKL. This CDR3 spans 14 amino acids. Deletions cut 5 bases from V and 0 bases from J, with 7 bases between.

This clonotype has a handful of counts. Compared with germline, one end of the junction differs, possibly owing to a read error. This chain uses TRBV12-3 or TRBV12-4 with TRBJ1-1, with D uncertain. The CDR3 length is 11 residues. CDR3 sequence: CASGFSPGLLF. CDR3 bases: TGTGCCAGCGGTTTCTCCCCCGGGTTACTCTTT.

The CDR3: CASSFLGQGSTEAFF. The CDR3 DNA sequence: TGCGCCAGCAGCTTCCTGGGACAGGGAAGCACTGAAGCTTTCTTT. The chain couples TRBV5-1 to TRBJ1-1; 9 bases align to TRBD1. V lost 2 bases and J lost 4; bases outside the gene matches: 6. This CDR3 has 15 residues. Germline loops: CDR1 SGHRS, CDR2 YFSETQ. Based on the CDR3 plus reference TRBV5-1 and TRBJ1-1, the full variable domain is KAGVTQTPRYLIKTRGQQVTLSCSPISGHRSVSWYQQTPGQGLQFLFEYFSETQRNKGNFPGRFSGRQFSNSRSEMNVSTLELGDSALYLCASSFLGQGSTEAFFGQGTRLTVV.

This clonotype came up a few times. This chain uses TRBV20-1 with TRBJ2-5; D remains ambiguous. Germline lookup yields CDR1 DFQATT and CDR2 SNEGSKA (reference sequence). The V end was cut by 3 bases, the J end by 7 bases, with 9 bases between. The CDR3 is made up of 11 amino acids. CDR3 bases: TGCAGTGCTAGGGCGCGCGGGACCCAGTACTTC. This encodes CSARARGTQYF.